This passage covers 2 T cell receptor beta chains from one sample sequenced in a study of cytomegalovirus exposure and HLA in healthy donors. Primers for the PCR totalled 60 Vbeta and 13 Jbeta. TCRdb keeps only in-frame clones here, not all; method: immunoSEQ multiplex PCR. The sample consists of under 100,000 clones, 79% of them appearing once. Sequencing used PBMCs. These TCRs come from a man aged 25 to 45 in good health and CMV-seronegative.

V is TRBV10-3 and J is TRBJ2-7, with 8 bases identical to TRBD1. Trimming took 10 bases from V and 4 from J; bases not matched to a gene: 6. This CDR3 comprises 12 residues. The germline V gene encodes CDR1 ENHRY and CDR2 SYGVKD. CDR3 nucleotide sequence: TGTGCCACTGGACAGGGAACTTACGAGCAGTACTTC. Its protein product is CATGQGTYEQYF.

This clone was found once. The CDR3 region has the DNA TGTGCCAGCAGCTTACTTAGCGAGACCAACACAGATACGCAGTATTTT. This gives the protein CASSLLSETNTDTQYF. V gene TRBV12-1 combines with J gene TRBJ2-3; TRBD2 reflects the table's D call only, with no check against the DNA. TRBV12-1 is given as a pseudogene. The CDR3 length is 16 residues.